These 7 T cell receptor beta chains share one sample of origin, sequenced in a study of blood T cell repertoires in COVID-19. Produced via immunoSEQ multiplex PCR; TCRdb's table is partial and in-frame only. The repertoire includes some 220,000 clones, more than 75% of them detected once, and over 10% sits in the top ten. Material: peripheral blood. These receptors all come from a human donor in a cohort sampled during active COVID-19.

V is TRBV6-5 and J is TRBJ2-5, with D tentatively TRBD2 (7 bases). Germline values: CDR1 MNHEY, CDR2 SVGAGI. The CDR3 totals 15 residues. The V end lost 0 bases, the J end lost 4 bases, and 12 bases lay between the germline ends. The CDR3 nucleotides are TGTGCCAGCAGTTACTCCGGGGGGCCCACAGAGACCCAGTACTTC. It encodes CASSYSGGPTETQYF.

The CDR3 nucleotides are TGTGCCAGTAGTCCCGGGACAGGGGCCGAGCAGTACTTC. Translated: CASSPGTGAEQYF. V gene TRBV19 combines with J gene TRBJ2-7, with 10 bases that match TRBD1. Per the germline V gene, CDR1 is LNHDA and CDR2 is SQIVND (reference sequence). The V gene end was trimmed by 5 bases and the J gene end by 6 bases; junction bases not matched to a gene: 4. The CDR3 is 13 residues long.

This rearrangement joins TRBV7-2 to TRBJ2-7; the D gene is possibly TRBD2 (6 bases). The CDR3 spans 15 residues. CDR1 SGHTA and CDR2 FQGNSA come from the germline V gene. Trimming removed 1 base at V and 2 bases at J, with 12 bases between. For the CDR3, the DNA is TGTGCCAGCAGCTTAGACGGGGGAACCACCTACGAGCAGTACTTC. It is translated as CASSLDGGTTYEQYF.

The J gene is TRBJ1-1, the V gene TRBV6-6; D possibly corresponds to TRBD1 (6 bases). Germline-derived CDR1 and CDR2 are MNHNY and SVGAGI (reference sequence). V lost 6 bases and J 7 bases, leaving 18 bases between the germline ends. The CDR3 is 14 residues long. The CDR3 loop reads CASSQGGDVGEAFF. DNA of the CDR3: TGTGCCAGCAGCCAAGGGGGGGACGTGGGTGAAGCTTTCTTT.

This clone was seen just once. The chain combines TRBV11-2 with TRBJ1-1; perhaps TRBD1 as D (6 bases). V was trimmed by 2 bases and J by 4 bases, leaving 11 bases between them. The length of the CDR3 is 14 residues. CDR1 and CDR2 (germline): SGHAT, FQNNGV. The CDR3 region is CASSLPTGPTEAFF. CDR3 DNA sequence: TGTGCCAGCAGCTTACCCACAGGGCCCACTGAAGCTTTCTTT. The full variable domain, completed using reference TRBV11-2 and TRBJ1-1, is EAGVAQSPRYKIIEKRQSVAFWCNPISGHATLYWYQQILGQGPKLLIQFQNNGVVDDSQLPKDRFSAERLKGVDSTLKIQPAKLEDSAVYLCASSLPTGPTEAFFGQGTRLTVV.

The chain joins TRBV5-4 to TRBJ2-5; 9 positions match TRBD2. Trimming removed 0 bases from V and 4 bases from J; junction bases left unmatched: 7. The CDR3 runs 16 residues. Germline CDR1 SGHNT, CDR2 YYREEE (reference sequence). The CDR3 nucleotides read TGTGCCAGCAGCTTGGAGGGCGGGGGGGCGCGAGAGACCCAGTACTTC. Translated: CASSLEGGGARETQYF.

J is TRBJ1-4 and V is TRBV27, with D possibly matching TRBD1 (6 bases). Per the germline V gene, CDR1 is MNHEY and CDR2 is SMNVEV (reference sequence). V lost 2 bases to trimming and J lost 0 bases, with 22 bases between them. The CDR3 extends over 20 amino acids. CDR3 loop: CASSLPRPTGIGATNEKLFF. The CDR3 nucleotides read TGTGCCAGCAGTTTACCCCGACCAACAGGGATTGGAGCAACTAATGAAAAACTGTTTTTT.